This T cell receptor beta chain was sequenced for a study of cytomegalovirus exposure and HLA in healthy donors. PCR employed 60 Vbeta and 13 Jbeta primers. This table comes from immunoSEQ multiplex PCR, and its TCRdb copy is limited to in-frame clones, with some not included. The data show about 130,000 clones, roughly 71% seen once. About this clone itself: Its antigen is currently unknown.

General observations from the study: In a later analysis, several top co-occurrence clusters appeared linked to parvovirus B19, influenza, CMV and Epstein-Barr virus. Associated with cytomegalovirus, according to the listing, were about 160 TCR beta chains.

The germline CDR1 and CDR2 sequences are ENHRY and SYGVKD. The CDR3 loop spans 16 amino acids. V was clipped by 6 bases and J by 0 bases; unmatched bases: 6. The specimen was PBMCs. V usage is TRBV10-3 and J usage is TRBJ2-3; 10 nucleotides match TRBD2. The source is a woman aged 50 to 65 in good health and CMV-seropositive. The DNA of the CDR3 is TGTGCCATCAGGGCTAGCGGGGGCCTAAGCACAGATACGCAGTATTTT. It yields the protein CAIRASGGLSTDTQYF.